This entry concerns a single T cell receptor beta chain. Only in-frame clones appear in the TCRdb table, and some are missing; sequencing was by immunoSEQ multiplex PCR. The sample holds over 70,000 clones; 75% to 90% are singletons and the top ten take more than 0.95%. The data were taken from a study of blood T cell repertoires in COVID-19. The germline gives CDR1 MGHDK, CDR2 SYGVNS. The V end was cut by 4 bases, the J end by 5 bases, with 17 bases between. The length of the CDR3 is 15 residues. The sequence was obtained from a human donor in a cohort sampled during active COVID-19. Material: peripheral blood. The chain employs TRBV25-1 and TRBJ2-5, with D possibly TRBD2 on 5 matching bases. The CDR3 nucleotides are TGTGCCAGCAGTGCCGGACTTCATAGAGGGGAGACCCAGTACTTC. This translates into CASSAGLHRGETQYF.